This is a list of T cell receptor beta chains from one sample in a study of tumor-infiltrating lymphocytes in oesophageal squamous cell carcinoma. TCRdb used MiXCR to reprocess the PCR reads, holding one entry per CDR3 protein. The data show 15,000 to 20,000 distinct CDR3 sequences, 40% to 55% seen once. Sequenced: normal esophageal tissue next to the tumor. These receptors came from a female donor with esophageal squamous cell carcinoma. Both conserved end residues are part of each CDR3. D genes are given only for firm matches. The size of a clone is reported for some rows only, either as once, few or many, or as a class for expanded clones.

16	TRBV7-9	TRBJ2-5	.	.	CASSLGEAQGSETQYF	TGTGCCAGCAGCTTAGGGGAAGCCCAAGGTTCGGAGACCCAGTACTTC
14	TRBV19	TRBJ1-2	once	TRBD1	CASSLDRPANGYTF	TGTGCCAGTAGCTTGGACAGGCCAGCGAATGGCTACACCTTC
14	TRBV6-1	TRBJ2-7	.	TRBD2	CASSGAGGIYEQYF	TGTGCCAGCAGTGGGGCGGGGGGCATCTACGAGCAGTACTTC
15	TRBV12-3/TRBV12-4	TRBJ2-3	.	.	CASSLVIGGTDTQYF	TGTGCCAGCAGTTTAGTGATTGGGGGCACAGATACGCAGTATTTT
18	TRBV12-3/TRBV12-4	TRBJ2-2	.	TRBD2	CASSGGWVAGTNTGELFF	TGTGCCAGCAGCGGGGGTTGGGTAGCGGGAACGAACACCGGGGAGCTGTTTTTT
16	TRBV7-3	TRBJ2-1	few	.	CASSLGSSGLANEQFF	TGTGCCAGCAGCTTAGGCAGTAGCGGTCTGGCCAATGAGCAGTTCTTC
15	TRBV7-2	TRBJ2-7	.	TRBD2	CASSLAAGGSYEQYF	TGTGCCAGCAGCTTAGCAGCGGGAGGGTCCTACGAGCAGTACTTC
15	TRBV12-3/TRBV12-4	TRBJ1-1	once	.	CASSLASGNPTEAFF	TGTGCCAGCAGTTTAGCGTCAGGGAATCCCACTGAAGCTTTCTTT
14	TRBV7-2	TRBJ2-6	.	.	CASSLGAGANVLTF	TGTGCCAGCAGCTTAGGGGCTGGGGCCAACGTCCTGACTTTC
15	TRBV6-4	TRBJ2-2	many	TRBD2	CASSELAESTGELFF	TGTGCCAGCAGTGAACTAGCGGAGAGCACCGGGGAGCTGTTTTTT
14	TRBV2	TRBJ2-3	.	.	CASAAGIEGDTQYF	TGTGCCAGCGCGGCAGGGATAGAAGGAGATACGCAGTATTTT
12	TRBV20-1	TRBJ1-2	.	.	CSARVTDYGYTF	TGCAGTGCTAGAGTCACAGACTATGGCTACACCTTC
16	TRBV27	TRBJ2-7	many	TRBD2	CASSTGLAETYNEQYF	TGTGCCAGCAGTACCGGACTAGCGGAAACCTACAATGAGCAGTACTTC
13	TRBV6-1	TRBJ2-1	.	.	CASTSGYIETQFF	TGTGCCAGCACTTCCGGGTACATAGAGACCCAGTTCTTC
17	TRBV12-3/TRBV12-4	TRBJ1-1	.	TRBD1	CASSLVWGIEGAGELIF	TGTGCCAGCAGTTTGGTTTGGGGGATTGAGGGGGCCGGGGAGCTGATTTTT
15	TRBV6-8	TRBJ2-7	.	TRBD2	CASISGTSGLYEQYF	TGTGCCAGCATCTCCGGGACTAGCGGATTATACGAGCAGTACTTC
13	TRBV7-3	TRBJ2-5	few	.	CASSLASQETQYF	TGTGCCAGCAGCTTAGCGAGCCAAGAGACCCAGTACTTC
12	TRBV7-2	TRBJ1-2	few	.	CASSLGSNGYTF	TGTGCCAGCAGCTTAGGCAGTAATGGCTACACCTTC
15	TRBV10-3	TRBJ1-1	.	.	CAIKSRGGVDTEAFF	TGTGCCATCAAAAGCCGGGGAGGGGTAGACACTGAAGCTTTCTTT
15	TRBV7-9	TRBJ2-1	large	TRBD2	CASSPRTSVYNEQFF	TGTGCCAGCAGCCCCCGGACTAGCGTGTACAATGAGCAGTTCTTC
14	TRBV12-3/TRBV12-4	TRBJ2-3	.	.	CASKPGIATDTQYF	TGTGCCAGCAAGCCCGGGATCGCCACAGATACGCAGTATTTT
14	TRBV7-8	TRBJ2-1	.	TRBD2	CASSLKRDSYEQFF	TGTGCCAGCAGCTTAAAGCGGGATTCCTACGAGCAGTTCTTC
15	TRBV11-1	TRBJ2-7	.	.	CASSPRDASFYEQYF	TGTGCCAGCAGCCCCCGGGACGCAAGTTTCTACGAGCAGTACTTC
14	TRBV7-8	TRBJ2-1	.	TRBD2	CASSLPSGHNEQFF	TGTGCCAGCAGCCTCCCTAGCGGCCACAATGAGCAGTTCTTC
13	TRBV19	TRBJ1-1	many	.	CASSINANTEAFF	TGTGCCAGTAGTATTAACGCGAACACTGAAGCTTTCTTT
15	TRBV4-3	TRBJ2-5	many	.	CASSQEGRGPETQYF	TGCGCCAGCAGCCAAGAGGGCAGGGGACCAGAGACCCAGTACTTC
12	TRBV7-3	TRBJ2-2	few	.	CASSLGTGELFF	TGTGCCAGCAGCTTGGGCACCGGGGAGCTGTTTTTT
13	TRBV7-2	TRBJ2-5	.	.	CASSLEFSETQYF	TGTGCCAGCAGCCTCGAGTTCAGCGAGACCCAGTACTTC
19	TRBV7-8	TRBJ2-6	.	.	CASSLGRQVALSGANVLTF	TGTGCCAGCAGCTTGGGGCGCCAGGTCGCTTTGTCTGGGGCCAACGTCCTGACTTTC
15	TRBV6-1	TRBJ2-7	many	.	CASSEVSGALFEQYF	TGTGCCAGCAGTGAAGTTTCGGGGGCGCTTTTTGAGCAGTACTTC
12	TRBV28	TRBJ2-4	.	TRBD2	CASSPLGGGEFF	TGTGCCAGCAGCCCCTTAGGCGGGGGAGAGTTCTTC
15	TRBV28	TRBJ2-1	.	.	CASSLGGSTYNEQFF	TGTGCCAGCAGTTTAGGAGGGAGCACCTACAATGAGCAGTTCTTC
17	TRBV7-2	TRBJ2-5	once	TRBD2	CASTWGRGGRRRETQYF	TGTGCCAGCACCTGGGGGCGGGGGGGCCGTAGAAGGGAGACCCAGTACTTC
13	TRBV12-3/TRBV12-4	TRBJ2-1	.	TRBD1	CASRITGTGEQFF	TGTGCCAGCAGAATCACAGGGACAGGAGAGCAGTTCTTC
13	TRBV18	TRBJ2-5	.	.	CASSPTPQETQYF	TGTGCCAGCTCTCCTACCCCCCAAGAGACCCAGTACTTC
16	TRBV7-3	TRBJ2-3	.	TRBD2	CASSLNGGSRTDTQYF	TGTGCCAGCAGCTTAAATGGCGGGAGCAGGACAGATACGCAGTATTTT
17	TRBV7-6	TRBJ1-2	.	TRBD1	CASSHPFRDRSNYGYTF	TGTGCCAGCAGCCATCCTTTCCGGGACAGATCTAACTATGGCTACACCTTC
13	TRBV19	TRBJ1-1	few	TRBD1	CASSRTGNTEAFF	TGTGCCAGTAGTCGGACAGGGAACACTGAAGCTTTCTTT
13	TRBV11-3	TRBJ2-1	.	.	CASSLEDYNEQFF	TGTGCCAGCAGCTTAGAGGACTACAATGAGCAGTTCTTC
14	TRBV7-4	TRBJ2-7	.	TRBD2	CASSFGGSRNEQYF	TGTGCCAGCAGCTTTGGCGGGAGCAGAAACGAGCAGTACTTC
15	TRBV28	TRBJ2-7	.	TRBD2	CASVAGVLTYNEQYF	TGTGCCAGCGTAGCGGGAGTGCTAACCTACAATGAGCAGTACTTC
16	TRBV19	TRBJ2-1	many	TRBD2	CASSTLAGGRDNEQFF	TGTGCCAGTAGTACCCTAGCGGGGGGGCGGGACAATGAGCAGTTCTTC
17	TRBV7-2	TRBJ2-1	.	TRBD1	CASSLYATGQAYNEQFF	TGTGCCAGCAGCTTATACGCCACGGGACAGGCGTACAATGAGCAGTTCTTC
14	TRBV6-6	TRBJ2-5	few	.	CASSYSGGGETQYF	TGTGCCAGCAGTTACTCGGGGGGAGGAGAGACCCAGTACTTC
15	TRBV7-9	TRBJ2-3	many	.	CASSDTGSPGDTQYF	TGTGCCAGCAGCGATACAGGGTCCCCCGGGGATACGCAGTATTTT
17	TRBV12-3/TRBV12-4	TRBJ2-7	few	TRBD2	CASSFYPGGLAIYEQYF	TGTGCCAGCAGTTTCTACCCGGGGGGGCTAGCGATTTACGAGCAGTACTTC
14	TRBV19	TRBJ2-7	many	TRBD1	CASSKDRGRDEQYF	TGTGCCAGTAGTAAGGACAGGGGGCGAGACGAGCAGTACTTC
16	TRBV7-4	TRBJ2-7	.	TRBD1	CASSFPPGTGSYEQYF	TGTGCCAGCAGCTTCCCCCCCGGGACAGGCTCCTACGAGCAGTACTTC
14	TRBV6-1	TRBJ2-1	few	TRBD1	CASTPGQGLNEQFF	TGTGCCAGCACCCCAGGACAGGGGTTAAATGAGCAGTTCTTC
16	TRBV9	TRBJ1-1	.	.	CASSVGGGHLNTEAFF	TGTGCCAGCAGCGTAGGGGGGGGACACTTGAACACTGAAGCTTTCTTT
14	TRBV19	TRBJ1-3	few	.	CASSIGGAGNTIYF	TGTGCCAGTAGTATCGGCGGGGCTGGAAACACCATATATTTT
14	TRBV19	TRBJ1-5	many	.	CASSSQWDNQPQHF	TGTGCCAGTAGTTCACAGTGGGACAATCAGCCCCAGCATTTT
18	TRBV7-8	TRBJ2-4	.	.	CASSLAMWGRSYNSPLHF	TGTGCCAGCAGCTTAGCGATGTGGGGACGCTCCTATAATTCACCCCTCCACTTC
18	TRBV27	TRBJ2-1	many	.	CASSLFYIGRGTYNEQFF	TGTGCCAGCAGTTTATTCTATATCGGTAGGGGGACCTACAATGAGCAGTTCTTC
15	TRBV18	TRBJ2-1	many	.	CASSPEQGPLSEQFF	TGTGCCAGCTCACCTGAACAGGGTCCTTTAAGCGAGCAGTTCTTC
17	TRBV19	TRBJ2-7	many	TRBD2	CASSLSSISGRTYEQYF	TGTGCCAGTAGTCTATCGTCTATTAGCGGGAGAACATACGAGCAGTACTTC
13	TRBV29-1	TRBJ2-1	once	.	CSVEDLLGNEQFF	TGCAGCGTTGAAGATCTTTTGGGGAATGAGCAGTTCTTC
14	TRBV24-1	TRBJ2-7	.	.	CATIHGGSRYEQYF	TGTGCCACCATCCACGGAGGGAGTAGGTACGAGCAGTACTTC